The TCR beta chain described here comes from a study of CD8+CD57+ T cells in acquired aplastic anemia. Study context: DNA recovered from sorted CD4+ and CD8+ cells had a mean of roughly 3 ug.

Whoever was chosen for sequencing had shown CD8+CD57+ cell expansion by flow cytometry. Germline loops: CDR1 SGHNT, CDR2 YYREEE (reference sequence). Unmatched junction bases numbered 10, after V lost 5 bases and J lost 2 bases. There are 16 residues in the CDR3. Study-wide points: Overlapping CD8+ CDR3 repertoires of patients and controls contained nearly 30 shared sequences.

Profiling of TCR beta VDJ combinations and CDR3 sequences used genomic DNA as template. One entry per CDR3 protein results from TCRdb running MiXCR on the reads. The sample has 180,000 or so distinct CDR3 sequences, approximately 52% seen once. This clonotype was recorded a few times. Its antigen is unknown. The sequenced material came from sorted CD4+, CD8+, or CD8+CD57+ T cells (not recorded which) from PBMCs. The chain links TRBV5-4 to TRBJ1-2; 9 bases map to TRBD1. The sequence was obtained from a human donor with aplastic anemia. The CDR3 is CASSAGTGPNNYGYTF. DNA for the CDR3: TGTGCCAGCAGTGCCGGGACAGGGCCCAACAACTATGGCTACACCTTC. Filled out from reference TRBV5-4 and TRBJ1-2, the complete variable domain reads ETGVTQSPTHLIKTRGQQVTLRCSSQSGHNTVSWYQQALGQGPQFIFQYYREEENGRGNFPPRFSGLQFPNYSSELNVNALELDDSALYLCASSAGTGPNNYGYTFGSGTRLTVV.